This T cell receptor (beta chain) appears in the sequencing data of a study of cytomegalovirus exposure and HLA in healthy donors. A word on this clone: What it recognizes is unknown.

This CDR3 comprises 14 residues. Study-wide results and limits: Clonal expansion was found to be greater in HLA-associated TCR beta chains than in equally common others in a later analysis. TCR beta V segments were, for the most part, productive about 90% or about 30% of the time in an earlier analysis.

Primers for the PCR totalled 60 Vbeta and 13 Jbeta. Produced via immunoSEQ multiplex PCR; TCRdb's table is partial and in-frame only. Found here are some 130,000 clones, 60% to 75% of them singletons; the top ten hold 1.5% to 2%. The V and J genes are TRBV21-1 and TRBJ2-7; the listed D gene, TRBD1, was not tested against the DNA. TRBV21-1 is a known pseudogene. Sequenced input: PBMCs. The receptor was derived from a human donor in good health. For the CDR3, the DNA is TGTGCCAGCAGCACAAAGGGGCAGTACTACGAGCAGTACTTC. As protein: CASSTKGQYYEQYF.